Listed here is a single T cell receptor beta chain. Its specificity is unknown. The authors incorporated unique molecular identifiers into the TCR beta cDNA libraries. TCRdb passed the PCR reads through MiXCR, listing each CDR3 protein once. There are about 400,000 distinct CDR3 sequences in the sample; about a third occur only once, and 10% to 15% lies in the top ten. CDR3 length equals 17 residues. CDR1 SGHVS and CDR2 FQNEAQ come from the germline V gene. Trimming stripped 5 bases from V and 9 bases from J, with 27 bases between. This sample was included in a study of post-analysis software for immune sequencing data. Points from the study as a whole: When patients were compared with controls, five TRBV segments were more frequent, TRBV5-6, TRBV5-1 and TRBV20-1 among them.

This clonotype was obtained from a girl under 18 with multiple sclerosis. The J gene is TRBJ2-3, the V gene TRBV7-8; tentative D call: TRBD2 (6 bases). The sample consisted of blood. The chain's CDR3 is CASSKDPRDSLRATQYF. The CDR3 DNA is TGTGCCAGCAGCAAAGACCCCCGGGACTCCTTGAGGGCGACGCAGTATTTT.